Presented here are 20 T cell receptor delta chains from one specimen sequenced in a study of DNA immune sequencing with unique molecular identifiers. All 8 TRDV and 4 TRDJ genes were targeted in 32-plex amplification of genomic DNA. A 12-nucleotide UMI was added during 3 barcoding PCR cycles before adapter PCR. TCRdb re-called the multiplex PCR reads with CATT. The table has under 3,000 delta-chain clones, over 12% seen once. The sample consisted of gamma-delta T cells from PBMCs. The receptors were gathered from a human donor in good health.

The J gene was recorded as TRDJ1; no V gene was called; the table's D call of TRDD3 was not tested on the DNA. This CDR3 has 24 residues. CDR3 DNA: TGTGCCTTTAATGATCTTATTGGGTTGCCCCTAACTGTACTGGGGATAGGGTACACCGATAAACTCATCTTT. As protein: CAFNDLIGLPLTVLGIGYTDKLIF.

By proportion, this clone is medium-sized (0.01 to 0.1%). The J gene is TRDJ1, the V gene TRDV2, with 11 bases that match TRDD3. The CDR3 has 16 residues. With 3 bases clipped from V and 1 base from J, the junction kept 6 bases outside the gene matches. Germline V lookup: CDR1 GEAIGNYY, CDR2 EKD. The CDR3 bases are TGTGCCTGTGACCAACTGGGGGATAGGGGCACCGATAAACTCATCTTT. This translates into CACDQLGDRGTDKLIF.

In the case of this clone: This likely came from a read error, as a far larger clone is one base away. In the same sample, other DNA sequences code for this CDR3. CDR3 in DNA: TGTGCCTGTGACACCCTCTTGGGCAGCTCCTGGGACACCCGACAGATGTTTTTC. Protein: CACDTLLGSSWDTRQMFF. The rearrangement joins TRDV2 to TRDJ3, with D uncertain. This CDR3 region has 18 residues. Trimming took 0 bases from V and 0 from J, leaving 11 bases between them. In germline, CDR1 is GEAIGNYY, CDR2 EKD.

This clone was seen a handful of times. A read error likely explains this, since a far larger clone differs by one base. The chain carries TRDV2 and TRDJ1, with D possibly TRDD3 on 6 matching bases. Germline-derived CDR1 and CDR2 are GEAIGNYY and EKD. The CDR3 length is 14 residues. The V end was cut by 0 bases, the J end by 6 bases, with 13 bases between. The CDR3 loop reads CACDTLGDWHKLIF. In DNA form, the CDR3 reads TGTGCCTGTGACACCCTTGGGGATTGGCATAAACTCATCTTT.

Of note for this clone: Given a far larger clone just one base away, this is likely a sequencing read error. V gene TRDV2 combines with J gene TRDJ1; TRDD3 aligns across 7 bases. CDR3 length: 20 residues. V was pared by 0 bases and J by 0 bases, with 18 bases of the junction left unmatched. Germline V lookup: CDR1 GEAIGNYY, CDR2 EKD. For the CDR3, the DNA is TGTGCCTGTGACACCCTAAGTACTGTGGGATACCGAGAGTACACCGATAAACTCATCTTT. Protein sequence: CACDTLSTVGYREYTDKLIF.

A remark on this clone: A much larger clonotype is one base distant, so this may be a read error. The chain carries TRDV2 and TRDJ1; 8 nucleotides line up with TRDD3. The CDR3 has 15 residues. V trimming: 0 bases; J trimming: 1 base; junction bases outside the gene matches: 3. Germline CDR1 and CDR2: GEAIGNYY and EKD. This CDR3 is CACDTVGIPTDKLIF. The CDR3 DNA reads TGTGCCTGTGACACCGTGGGGATACCCACCGATAAACTCATCTTT.

At least ten counts were recorded for this clone. This rearrangement joins TRDV1 to TRDJ1, with 9 nucleotides matching TRDD2. TCRdb gives no J gene; it was assigned here by matching the DNA to germline. Germline V CDR1 and CDR2: TSWWSYY, QGS. CDR3 length: 25 residues. V lost 0 bases to trimming and J lost 0 bases; unmatched junction nucleotides: 29. The DNA of the CDR3 is TGTGCTCTTGGGGAACTTTCTGCCTTCCTACCCTCACCGGGGATAATTGGGAGGTACACCGATAAACTCATCTTT. It codes for CALGELSAFLPSPGIIGRYTDKLIF.

By proportion, this clone is medium-sized. The chain uses TRDV1 and TRDJ1, with 13 bases aligning to TRDD3. In the absence of a J gene in TCRdb, the DNA was matched to germline to assign it here. This CDR3 region has 24 residues. Unmatched junction bases numbered 27, after V lost 5 bases and J lost 0 bases. Germline loops: CDR1 TSWWSYY, CDR2 QGS. This CDR3 reads CALGRQRGILRTGGYEGYTDKLIF. CDR3 bases: TGTGCTCTTGGGCGACAAAGGGGGATTCTTCGGACTGGGGGATACGAAGGGTACACCGATAAACTCATCTTT.

In its sample, this clone is medium-sized (0.01 to 0.1%). The same CDR3 arises from other DNA sequences in this sample as well. The gene calls are TRDV2 and TRDJ1; D is ambiguous. In germline, CDR1 is GEAIGNYY, CDR2 EKD. V shed 5 bases and J shed 0 bases, with 18 bases lying between them. The CDR3 is made up of 16 amino acids. The CDR3 DNA reads as TGTGCCTGTGTCCCTGCAGGTCCCGCGTACACCGATAAACTCATCTTT. Protein: CACVPAGPAYTDKLIF.

As regards this clone: With a far larger clone one base away, a read error is the likely cause. In DNA form, the CDR3 reads TGTGCCCGTGACACCGTTGGTACTGGGGGATACCTGAACGATAAACTCATCTTT. As protein: CARDTVGTGGYLNDKLIF. J is TRDJ1 and V is TRDV2; the match to TRDD3 covers 12 bases. Germline CDR1 and CDR2: GEAIGNYY and EKD. CDR3 length: 18 amino acids.

By sample share, this clone is medium-sized. Other nucleotide sequences in the sample specify the same CDR3. This chain joins TRDV2 and TRDJ3, with 11 bases that match TRDD3. The CDR3 extends over 19 amino acids. V trimming: 2 bases; J trimming: 3 bases; junction bases outside the gene matches: 8. Germline assignment: CDR1 GEAIGNYY and CDR2 EKD. The CDR3 protein is CACDKVLGDKDWDTRQMFF. The CDR3 DNA is TGTGCCTGTGACAAAGTACTGGGGGATAAAGACTGGGACACCCGACAGATGTTTTTC.

Turning to this clone: The germline gene is not matched at one end of the junction; a read error may be the cause. This chain connects TRDV1 to TRDJ1; 10 bases fit TRDD3. The J gene is not listed in TCRdb, so it was assigned here from a DNA match to germline. Germline assignment: CDR1 TSWWSYY and CDR2 QGS. The CDR3 is 23 residues long. CDR3 residues: CALGELSASYDPYWGIRTEKLIF. The CDR3 DNA reads as TGTGCTCTTGGGGAGCTATCGGCTTCCTACGACCCTTACTGGGGGATCCGAACCGAAAAACTCATCTTT.

In this sample, this clone turned up a few times. A much larger clone sits a single nucleotide away, making a read error possible. J is TRDJ1 and V is TRDV3, with TRDD3 as a possible D gene (7 bases). V shed 1 base and J shed 0 bases, with 30 bases lying between them. CDR3 length: 20 residues. Germline CDR1 is TVYSNPD and CDR2 is GDNSRS (reference sequence). This CDR3 is CAFTSGPSIAWGANTDKLIF. As DNA, the CDR3 is TGTGCCTTTACCTCAGGGCCTTCCATTGCCTGGGGGGCCAACACCGATAAACTCATCTTT.

V is TRDV2 and J is TRDJ1; D unclear. Trimming removed 3 bases from V and 3 bases from J, with 13 bases in between. Looked up from germline, CDR1 is GEAIGNYY and CDR2 is EKD. The CDR3 spans 14 residues. For the CDR3, the DNA is TGTGCCTGTGACCCGATAGATAAGCCCGATAAACTCATCTTT. Translating it yields CACDPIDKPDKLIF.

Note on this clone: A far larger clone is one base from this, pointing to a likely read error. Within the sample, other DNA sequences also encode this same CDR3. The chain recombines TRDV2 with TRDJ1; D perhaps matches TRDD3 (6 bases). This CDR3 region has 20 residues. V was pared by 3 bases and J by 0 bases, with 28 bases between. The germline V gene has CDR1 GEAIGNYY and CDR2 EKD. DNA for the CDR3: TGTGCCTGTGACCCAATTTTAGGGGGGGGACCCCTCTTGTACACCGATAAACTCATCTTT. As protein: CACDPILGGGPLLYTDKLIF.

This clone occurred a few times. A far larger clone is a single base away, which makes a read error likely. The chain carries TRDV2 and TRDJ1, with 9 bases identical to TRDD3. Germline V gene lookup returns CDR1 GEAIGNYY and CDR2 EKD. CDR3 length: 18 residues. Trimming took 9 bases from V and 4 from J; bases not matched to a gene: 23. The CDR3 DNA follows: TGTGCCGTTTTGGGACTGGTCCAACTGGGGGAATACATCGATAAACTCATCTTT. It translates to CAVLGLVQLGEYIDKLIF.

In its sample, this clone was seen a few times. A far bigger clonotype differs at one base, so this is likely a read error. This sequence joins TRDV3 and TRDJ1; D gene ambiguous. The length of the CDR3 is 17 residues. Germline assignment: CDR1 TVYSNPD and CDR2 GDNSRS (reference sequence). The germline V and J ends were trimmed by 4 bases and 0 bases, with 24 bases remaining between them. The CDR3 DNA is TGTGCCTCCGCAACCAATGCGACGGGGCCTTACACCGATAAACTCATCTTT. Amino acid sequence: CASATNATGPYTDKLIF.

No V gene call is available, although the J gene is TRDJ1; the DNA was not compared with TRDD3, the D call given in the table. The CDR3 extends over 22 amino acids. DNA for the CDR3: TGTGCCTGCGTGTACTGCTCGTACTGGGGGATACGCGTAGACCCGTACACCGATAAACTCATCTTT. Encoded protein: CACVYCSYWGIRVDPYTDKLIF.

This clone is deemed large. Different DNA sequences within this sample yield the same CDR3. The chain joins TRDV2 to TRDJ1; D remains unclear. The CDR3 spans 14 residues. V shed 3 bases and J shed 0 bases, with 10 bases lying between them. Germline V CDR1 and CDR2: GEAIGNYY, EKD. CDR3 region: CACDPLGNTDKLIF. In nucleotides, the CDR3 is TGTGCCTGTGACCCACTCGGGAACACCGATAAACTCATCTTT.

This clone came up once. This likely traces to a read error, being one base from a far larger clone. The sample holds other DNA sequences that translate to the same CDR3. V gene TRDV1 combines with J gene TRDJ1; 8 bases fit TRDD3. Germline matching of the DNA provided the J gene here, since TCRdb leaves it blank. Germline V gives CDR1 TSWWSYY, CDR2 QGS. The CDR3 sequence is 25 residues long. With V trimmed by 7 bases and J by 0 bases, 37 bases remained unmatched. The CDR3 here is CALEWGKLGPHWGIRFTQYTDKLIF. The CDR3 DNA reads TGTGCTCTTGAGTGGGGCAAACTCGGACCTCATTGGGGGATTCGCTTCACTCAGTACACCGATAAACTCATCTTT.